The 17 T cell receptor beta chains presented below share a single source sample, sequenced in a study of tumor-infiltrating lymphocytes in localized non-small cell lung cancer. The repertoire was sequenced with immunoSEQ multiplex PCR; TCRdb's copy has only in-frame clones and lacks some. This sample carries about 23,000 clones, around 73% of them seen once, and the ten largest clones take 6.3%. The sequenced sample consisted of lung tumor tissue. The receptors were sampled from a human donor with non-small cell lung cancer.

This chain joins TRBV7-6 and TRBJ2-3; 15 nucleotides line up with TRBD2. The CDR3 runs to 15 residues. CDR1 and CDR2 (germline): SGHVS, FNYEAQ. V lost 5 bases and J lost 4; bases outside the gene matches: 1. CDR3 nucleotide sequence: TGTGCCAGCAGCCGGACTAGCGGGGGGGCAGATACGCAGTATTTT. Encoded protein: CASSRTSGGADTQYF.

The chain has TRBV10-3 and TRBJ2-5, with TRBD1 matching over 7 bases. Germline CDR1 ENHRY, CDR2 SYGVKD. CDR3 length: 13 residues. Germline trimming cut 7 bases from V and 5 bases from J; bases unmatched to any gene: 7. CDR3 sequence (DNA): TGTGCCATCAAAAGGGACAGTCAGGAGACCCAGTACTTC. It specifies CAIKRDSQETQYF.

Here the CDR3 DNA reads TGTGCCAGCAGCGCGGGACCGGGACAGGCCTACTTC. It codes for CASSAGPGQAYF. The chain joins TRBV5-6 to TRBJ2-7, with 8 nucleotides matching TRBD1. Germline assignment: CDR1 SGHDT and CDR2 YYEEEE. CDR3 length: 12 residues. The junction had 10 bases not matched to a gene; V was cut back by 4 bases and J by 13 bases.

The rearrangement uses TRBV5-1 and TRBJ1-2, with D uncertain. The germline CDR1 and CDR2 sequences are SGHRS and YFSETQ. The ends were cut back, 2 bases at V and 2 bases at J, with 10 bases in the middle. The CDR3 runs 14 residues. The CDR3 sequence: CASSFNTENYGYTF. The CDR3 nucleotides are TGCGCCAGCAGCTTCAACACGGAGAACTATGGCTACACCTTC.

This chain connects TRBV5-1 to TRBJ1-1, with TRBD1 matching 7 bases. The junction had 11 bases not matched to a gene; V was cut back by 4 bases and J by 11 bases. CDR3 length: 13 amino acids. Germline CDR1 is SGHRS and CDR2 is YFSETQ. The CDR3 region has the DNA TGCGCCAGCAGCCCTTTTCAGGGGGACGGGGCTTTCTTT. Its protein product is CASSPFQGDGAFF.

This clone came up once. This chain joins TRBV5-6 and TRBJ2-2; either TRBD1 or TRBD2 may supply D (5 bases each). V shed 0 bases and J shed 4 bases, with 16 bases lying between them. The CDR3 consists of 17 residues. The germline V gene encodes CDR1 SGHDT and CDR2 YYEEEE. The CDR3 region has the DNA TGTGCCAGCAGCTTGGGACCCCCACGGGGACCCACCGGGGAGCTGTTTTTT. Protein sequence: CASSLGPPRGPTGELFF. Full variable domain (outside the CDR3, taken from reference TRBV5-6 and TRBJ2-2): DAGVTQSPTHLIKTRGQQVTLRCSPKSGHDTVSWYQQALGQGPQFIFQYYEEEERQRGNFPDRFSGHQFPNYSSELNVNALLLGDSALYLCASSLGPPRGPTGELFFGEGSRLTVL.

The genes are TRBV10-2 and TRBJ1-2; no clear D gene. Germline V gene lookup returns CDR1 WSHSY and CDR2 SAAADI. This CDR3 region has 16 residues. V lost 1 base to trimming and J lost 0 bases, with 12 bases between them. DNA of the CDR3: TGCGCCAGCAGTGAGTTGAGAACGGCCGCTAACTATGGCTACACCTTC. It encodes CASSELRTAANYGYTF.

The chain's CDR3 is CASSSPGQPYEQYF. The CDR3 DNA is TGTGCCAGCAGCTCCCCGGGACAGCCCTACGAGCAGTACTTC. This rearrangement joins TRBV5-6 to TRBJ2-7; 7 nucleotides agree with TRBD1. The trim removed 3 bases at V and 2 bases at J, leaving 5 bases unmatched. The length of the CDR3 is 14 residues. Germline-derived CDR1 and CDR2 are SGHDT and YYEEEE.

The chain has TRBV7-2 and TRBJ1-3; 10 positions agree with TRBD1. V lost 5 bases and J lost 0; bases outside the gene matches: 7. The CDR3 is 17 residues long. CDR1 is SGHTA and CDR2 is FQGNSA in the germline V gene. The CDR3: CASSPGQGTISGNTIYF. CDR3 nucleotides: TGTGCCAGCAGCCCGGGACAGGGGACCATCTCTGGAAACACCATATATTTT.

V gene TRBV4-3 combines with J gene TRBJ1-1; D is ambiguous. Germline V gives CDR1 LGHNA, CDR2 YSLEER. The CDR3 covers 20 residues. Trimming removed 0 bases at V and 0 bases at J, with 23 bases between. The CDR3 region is CASSQEFEPSYHRMNTEAFF. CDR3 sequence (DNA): TGCGCCAGCAGCCAAGAATTCGAACCCTCCTATCATCGTATGAACACTGAAGCTTTCTTT.

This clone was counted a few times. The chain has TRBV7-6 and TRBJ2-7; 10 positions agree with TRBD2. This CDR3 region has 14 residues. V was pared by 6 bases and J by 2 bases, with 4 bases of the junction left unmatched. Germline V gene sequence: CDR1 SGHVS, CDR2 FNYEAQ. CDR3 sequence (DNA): TGTGCCAGCAGTCGGACTAGCGGTGCCTACGAGCAGTACTTC. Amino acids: CASSRTSGAYEQYF.

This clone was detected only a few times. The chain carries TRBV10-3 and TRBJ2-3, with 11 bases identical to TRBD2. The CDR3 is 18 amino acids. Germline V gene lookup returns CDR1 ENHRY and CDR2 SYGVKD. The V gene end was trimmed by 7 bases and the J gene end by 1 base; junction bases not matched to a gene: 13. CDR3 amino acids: CAITPSSGGGAGTDTQYF. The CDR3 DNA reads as TGTGCCATCACCCCGAGTAGCGGGGGGGGCGCAGGCACAGATACGCAGTATTTT.

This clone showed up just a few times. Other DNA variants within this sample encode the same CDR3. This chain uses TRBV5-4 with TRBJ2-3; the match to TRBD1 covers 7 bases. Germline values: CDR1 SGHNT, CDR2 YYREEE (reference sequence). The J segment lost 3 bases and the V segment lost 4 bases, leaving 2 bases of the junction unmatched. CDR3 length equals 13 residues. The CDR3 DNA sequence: TGTGCCAGCAGCCGACAGGGAACAGATACGCAGTATTTT. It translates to CASSRQGTDTQYF.

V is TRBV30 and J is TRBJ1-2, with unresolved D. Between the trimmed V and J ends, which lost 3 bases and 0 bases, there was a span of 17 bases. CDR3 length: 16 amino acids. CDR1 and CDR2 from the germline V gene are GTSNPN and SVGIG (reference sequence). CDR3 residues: CAWSPQRKFTNYGYTF. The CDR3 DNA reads TGTGCCTGGAGCCCCCAGAGAAAATTTACTAACTATGGCTACACCTTC.

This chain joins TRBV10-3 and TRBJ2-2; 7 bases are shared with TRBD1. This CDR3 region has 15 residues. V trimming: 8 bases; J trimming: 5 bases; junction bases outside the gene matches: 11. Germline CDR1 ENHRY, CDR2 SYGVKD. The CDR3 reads CAIRKGGESTGELFF. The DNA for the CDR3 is TGTGCCATCCGTAAAGGGGGCGAAAGTACCGGGGAGCTGTTTTTT.

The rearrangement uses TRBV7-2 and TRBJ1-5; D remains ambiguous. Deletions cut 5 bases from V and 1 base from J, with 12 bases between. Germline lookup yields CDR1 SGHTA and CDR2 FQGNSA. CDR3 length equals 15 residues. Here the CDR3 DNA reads TGTGCCAGCAGCCCAACCGACTGGAGCAATCAGCCCCAGCATTTT. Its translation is CASSPTDWSNQPQHF. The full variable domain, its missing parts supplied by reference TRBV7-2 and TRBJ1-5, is GAGVSQSPSNKVTEKGKDVELRCDPISGHTALYWYRQSLGQGLEFLIYFQGNSAPDKSGLPSDRFSAERTGGSVSTLTIQRTQQEDSAVYLCASSPTDWSNQPQHFGDGTRLSIL.

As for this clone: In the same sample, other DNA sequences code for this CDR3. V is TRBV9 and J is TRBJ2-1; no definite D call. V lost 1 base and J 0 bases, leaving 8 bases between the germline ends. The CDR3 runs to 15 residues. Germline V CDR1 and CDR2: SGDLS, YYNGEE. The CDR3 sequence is CASSVKTSSYNEQFF. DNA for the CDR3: TGTGCCAGCAGCGTAAAAACGAGCTCCTACAATGAGCAGTTCTTC.